This T cell receptor (beta chain) emerged from a study of cytomegalovirus exposure and HLA in healthy donors. Broader study findings: Upon later analysis, TCR association rates were observed to vary by HLA locus, being highest for DRB1 and lowest for HLA-C.

The PCR employed 60 Vbeta primers together with 13 Jbeta primers. Profiled with immunoSEQ multiplex PCR; TCRdb holds only in-frame clones, not every one. The data contain fewer than 150,000 clones, around 77% of them seen just once; the ten biggest clones take up roughly 1.2%. Trimming at V came to 2 bases and at J to 7 bases, leaving 10 bases not matched to a gene. The CDR3 loop spans 17 amino acids. Germline V gives CDR1 MNHNS, CDR2 SASEGT. A note on this clone: The antigen remains undetermined.

The chain has TRBV6-1 and TRBJ1-5; TRBD1 matches at 11 bases. Material: PBMCs. The sequence came from a man in his forties or fifties in good health and CMV-seronegative. The CDR3 region has the DNA TGTGCCAGCAGTGAAAGTTCTAGGACAGGGGGCCGGCAGCCCCAGCATTTT. Translation gives CASSESSRTGGRQPQHF.